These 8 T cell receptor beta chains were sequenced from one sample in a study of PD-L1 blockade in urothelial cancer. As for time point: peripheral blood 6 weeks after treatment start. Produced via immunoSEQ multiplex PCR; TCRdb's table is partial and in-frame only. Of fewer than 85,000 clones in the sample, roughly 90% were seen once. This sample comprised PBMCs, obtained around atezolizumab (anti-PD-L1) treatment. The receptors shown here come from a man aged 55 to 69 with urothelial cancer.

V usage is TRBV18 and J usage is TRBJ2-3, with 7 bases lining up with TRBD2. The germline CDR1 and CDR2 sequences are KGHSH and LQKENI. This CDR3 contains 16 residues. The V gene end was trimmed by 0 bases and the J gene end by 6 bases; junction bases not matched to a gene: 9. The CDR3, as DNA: TGTGCCAGCTCACCACCCGGGACTATGAAAGGGGATACGCAGTATTTT. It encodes CASSPPGTMKGDTQYF.

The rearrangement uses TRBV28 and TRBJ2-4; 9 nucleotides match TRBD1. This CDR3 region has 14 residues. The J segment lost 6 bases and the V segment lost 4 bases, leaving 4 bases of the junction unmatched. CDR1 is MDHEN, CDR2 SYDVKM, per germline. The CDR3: CASSYRQGVNIQYF. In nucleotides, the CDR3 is TGTGCCAGCAGTTATCGACAGGGGGTAAACATTCAGTACTTC.

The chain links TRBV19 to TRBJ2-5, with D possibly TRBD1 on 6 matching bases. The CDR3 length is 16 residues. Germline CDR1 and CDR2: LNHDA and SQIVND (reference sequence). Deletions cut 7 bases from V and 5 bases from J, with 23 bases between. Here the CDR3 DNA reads TGTGCCAGTACCCCCGGGGACCTCCAGGGGTACGAGACCCAGTACTTC. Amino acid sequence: CASTPGDLQGYETQYF.

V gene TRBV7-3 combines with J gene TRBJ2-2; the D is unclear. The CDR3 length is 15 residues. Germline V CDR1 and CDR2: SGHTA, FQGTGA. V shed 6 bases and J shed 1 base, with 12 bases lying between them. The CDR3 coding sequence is TGTGCCAGCAGGTCACCTACAGTGAACACCGGGGAGCTGTTTTTT. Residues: CASRSPTVNTGELFF.

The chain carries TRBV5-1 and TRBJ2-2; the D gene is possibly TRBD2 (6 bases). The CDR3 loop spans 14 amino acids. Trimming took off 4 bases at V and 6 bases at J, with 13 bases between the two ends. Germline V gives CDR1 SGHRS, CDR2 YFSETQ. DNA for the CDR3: TGCGCCAGCAGCCCACCCGGAGGGTCCGGGGAGCTGTTTTTT. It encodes CASSPPGGSGELFF.

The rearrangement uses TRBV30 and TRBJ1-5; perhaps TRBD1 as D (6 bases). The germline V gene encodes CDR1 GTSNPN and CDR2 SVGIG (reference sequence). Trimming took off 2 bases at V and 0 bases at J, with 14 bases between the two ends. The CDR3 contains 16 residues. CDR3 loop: CAWSNSQGFSNQPQHF. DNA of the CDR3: TGTGCCTGGAGTAATTCACAGGGATTTAGCAATCAGCCCCAGCATTTT.

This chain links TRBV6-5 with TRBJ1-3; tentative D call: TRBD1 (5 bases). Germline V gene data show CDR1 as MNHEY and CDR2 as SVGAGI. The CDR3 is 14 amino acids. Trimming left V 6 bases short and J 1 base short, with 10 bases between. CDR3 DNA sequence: TGTGCCAGCAGCCGAGACAGTTCTGGAAACACCATATATTTT. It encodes CASSRDSSGNTIYF.

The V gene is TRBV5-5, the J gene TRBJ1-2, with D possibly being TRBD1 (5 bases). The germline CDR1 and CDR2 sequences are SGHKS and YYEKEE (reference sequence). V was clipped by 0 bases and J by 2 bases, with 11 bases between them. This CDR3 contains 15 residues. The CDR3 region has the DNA TGTGCCAGCAGCTTGGAACCGGGGGTGAACTATGGCTACACCTTC. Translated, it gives CASSLEPGVNYGYTF.